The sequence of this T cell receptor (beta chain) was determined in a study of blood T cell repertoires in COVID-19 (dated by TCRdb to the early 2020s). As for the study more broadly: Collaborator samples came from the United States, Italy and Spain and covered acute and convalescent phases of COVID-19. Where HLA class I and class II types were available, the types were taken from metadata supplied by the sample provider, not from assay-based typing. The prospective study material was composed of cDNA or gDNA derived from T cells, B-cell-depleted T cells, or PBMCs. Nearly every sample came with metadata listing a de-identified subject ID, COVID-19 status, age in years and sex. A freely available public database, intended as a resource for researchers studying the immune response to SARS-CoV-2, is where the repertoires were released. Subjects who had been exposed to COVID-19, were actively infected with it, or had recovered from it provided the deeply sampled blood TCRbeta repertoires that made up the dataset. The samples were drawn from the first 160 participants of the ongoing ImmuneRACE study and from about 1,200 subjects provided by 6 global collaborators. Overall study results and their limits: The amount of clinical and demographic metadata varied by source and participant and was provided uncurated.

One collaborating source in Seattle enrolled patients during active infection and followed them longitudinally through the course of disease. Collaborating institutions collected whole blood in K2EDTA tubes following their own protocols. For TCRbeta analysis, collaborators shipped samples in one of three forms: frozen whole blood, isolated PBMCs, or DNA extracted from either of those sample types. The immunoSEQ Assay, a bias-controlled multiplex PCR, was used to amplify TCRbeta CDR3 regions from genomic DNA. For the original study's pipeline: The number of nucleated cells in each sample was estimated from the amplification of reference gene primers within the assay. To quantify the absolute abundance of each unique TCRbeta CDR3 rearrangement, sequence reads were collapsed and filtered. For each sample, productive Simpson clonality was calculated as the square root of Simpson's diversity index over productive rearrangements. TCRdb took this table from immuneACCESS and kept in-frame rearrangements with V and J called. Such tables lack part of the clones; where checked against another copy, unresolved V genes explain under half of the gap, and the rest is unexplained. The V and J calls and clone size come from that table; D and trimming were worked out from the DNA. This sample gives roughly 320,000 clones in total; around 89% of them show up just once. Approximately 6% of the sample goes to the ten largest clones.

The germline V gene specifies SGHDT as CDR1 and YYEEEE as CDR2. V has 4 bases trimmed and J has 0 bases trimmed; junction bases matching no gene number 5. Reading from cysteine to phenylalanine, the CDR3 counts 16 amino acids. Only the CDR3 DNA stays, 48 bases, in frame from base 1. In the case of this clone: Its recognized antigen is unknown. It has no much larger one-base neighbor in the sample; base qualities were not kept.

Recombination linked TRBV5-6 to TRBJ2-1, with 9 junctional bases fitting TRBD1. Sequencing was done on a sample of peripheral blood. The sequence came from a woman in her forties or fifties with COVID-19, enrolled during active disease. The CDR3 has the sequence CASSESTGGSYNEQFF. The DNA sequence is TGTGCCAGCAGCGAATCGACAGGGGGCTCCTACAATGAGCAGTTCTTC.